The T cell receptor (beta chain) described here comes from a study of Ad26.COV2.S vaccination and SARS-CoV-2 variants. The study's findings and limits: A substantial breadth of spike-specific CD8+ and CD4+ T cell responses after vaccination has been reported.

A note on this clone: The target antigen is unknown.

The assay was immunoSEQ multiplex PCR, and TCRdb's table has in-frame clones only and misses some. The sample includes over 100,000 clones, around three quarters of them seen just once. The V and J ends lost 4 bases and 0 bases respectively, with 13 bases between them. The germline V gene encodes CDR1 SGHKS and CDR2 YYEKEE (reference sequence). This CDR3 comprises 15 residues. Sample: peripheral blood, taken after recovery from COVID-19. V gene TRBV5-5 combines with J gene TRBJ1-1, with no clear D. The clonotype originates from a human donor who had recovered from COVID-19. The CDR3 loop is CASSPEVGLNTEAFF. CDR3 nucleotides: TGTGCCAGCAGCCCGGAGGTTGGACTGAACACTGAAGCTTTCTTT.